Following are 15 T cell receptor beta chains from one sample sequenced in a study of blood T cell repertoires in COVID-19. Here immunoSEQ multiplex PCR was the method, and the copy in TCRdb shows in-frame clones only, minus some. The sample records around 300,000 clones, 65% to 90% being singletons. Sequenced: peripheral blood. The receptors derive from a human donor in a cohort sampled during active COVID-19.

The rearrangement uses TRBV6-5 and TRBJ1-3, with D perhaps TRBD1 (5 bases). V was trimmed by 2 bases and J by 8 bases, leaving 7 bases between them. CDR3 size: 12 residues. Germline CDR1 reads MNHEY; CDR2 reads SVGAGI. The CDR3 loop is CASSYGADTIYF. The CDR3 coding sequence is TGTGCCAGCAGTTACGGGGCGGACACCATATATTTT.

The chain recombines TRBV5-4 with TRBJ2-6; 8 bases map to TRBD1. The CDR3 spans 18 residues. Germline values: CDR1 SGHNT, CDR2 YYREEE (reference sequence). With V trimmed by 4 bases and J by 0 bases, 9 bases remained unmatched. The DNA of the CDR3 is TGTGCCAGCAGCAAGAACAGGGGGATCTTCTCTGGGGCCAACGTCCTGACTTTC. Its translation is CASSKNRGIFSGANVLTF.

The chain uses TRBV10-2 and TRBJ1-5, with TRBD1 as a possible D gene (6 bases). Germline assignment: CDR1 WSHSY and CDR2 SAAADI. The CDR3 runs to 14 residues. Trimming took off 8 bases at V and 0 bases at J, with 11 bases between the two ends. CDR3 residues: CASRGQLSNQPQHF. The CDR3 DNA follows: TGCGCCAGCCGAGGACAGCTTAGCAATCAGCCCCAGCATTTT.

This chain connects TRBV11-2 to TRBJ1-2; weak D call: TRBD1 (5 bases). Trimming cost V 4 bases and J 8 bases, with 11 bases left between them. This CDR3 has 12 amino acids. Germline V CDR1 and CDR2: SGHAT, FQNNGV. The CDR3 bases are TGTGCCAGCAGCTCCAACAGGCGGGGCTACACCTTC. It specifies CASSSNRRGYTF.

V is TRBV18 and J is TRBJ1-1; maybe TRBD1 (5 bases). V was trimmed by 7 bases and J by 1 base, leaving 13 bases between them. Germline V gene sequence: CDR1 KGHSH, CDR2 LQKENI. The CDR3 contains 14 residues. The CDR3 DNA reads TGTGCCAGCTTTTTGAACGGGGGGAACACTGAAGCTTTCTTT. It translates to CASFLNGGNTEAFF. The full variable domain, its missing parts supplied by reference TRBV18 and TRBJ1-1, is NAGVMQNPRHLVRRRGQEARLRCSPMKGHSHVYWYRQLPEEGLKFMVYLQKENIIDESGMPKERFSAEFPKEGPSILRIQQVVRGDSAAYFCASFLNGGNTEAFFGQGTRLTVV.

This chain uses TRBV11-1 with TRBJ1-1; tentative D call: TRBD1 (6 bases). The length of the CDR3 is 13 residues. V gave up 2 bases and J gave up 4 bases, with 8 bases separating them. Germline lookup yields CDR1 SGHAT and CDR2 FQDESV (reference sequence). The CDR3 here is CASSLRTVTEAFF. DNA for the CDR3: TGTGCCAGCAGCTTAAGGACAGTCACTGAAGCTTTCTTT.

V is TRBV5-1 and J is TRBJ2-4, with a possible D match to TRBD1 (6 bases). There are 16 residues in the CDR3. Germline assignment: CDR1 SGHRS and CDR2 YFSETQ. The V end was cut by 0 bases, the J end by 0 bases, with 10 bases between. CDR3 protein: CASSLGQALAKNIQYF. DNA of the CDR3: TGCGCCAGCAGCTTGGGACAGGCTCTAGCCAAAAACATTCAGTACTTC.

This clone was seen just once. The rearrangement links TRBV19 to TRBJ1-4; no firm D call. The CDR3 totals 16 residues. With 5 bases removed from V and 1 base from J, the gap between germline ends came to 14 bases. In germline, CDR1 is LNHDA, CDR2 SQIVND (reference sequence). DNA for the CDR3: TGTGCCAGTAGTCCTGGCCCGATGCAAACTAATGAAAAACTGTTTTTT. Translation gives CASSPGPMQTNEKLFF.

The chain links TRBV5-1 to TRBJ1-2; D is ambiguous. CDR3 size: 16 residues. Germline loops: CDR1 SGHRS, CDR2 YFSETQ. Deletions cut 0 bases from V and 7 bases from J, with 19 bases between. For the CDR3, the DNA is TGCGCCAGCAGCTTGGAAAATAACGAGGGCCACGGTGGCTACACCTTC. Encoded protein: CASSLENNEGHGGYTF. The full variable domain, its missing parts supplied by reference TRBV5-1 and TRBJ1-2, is KAGVTQTPRYLIKTRGQQVTLSCSPISGHRSVSWYQQTPGQGLQFLFEYFSETQRNKGNFPGRFSGRQFSNSRSEMNVSTLELGDSALYLCASSLENNEGHGGYTFGSGTRLTVV.

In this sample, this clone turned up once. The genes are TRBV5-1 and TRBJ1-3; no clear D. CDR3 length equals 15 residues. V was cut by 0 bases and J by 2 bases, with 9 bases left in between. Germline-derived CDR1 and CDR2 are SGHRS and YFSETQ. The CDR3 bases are TGCGCCAGCAGCTTGGACGCAAGCACTGGAAACACCATATATTTT. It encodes CASSLDASTGNTIYF.

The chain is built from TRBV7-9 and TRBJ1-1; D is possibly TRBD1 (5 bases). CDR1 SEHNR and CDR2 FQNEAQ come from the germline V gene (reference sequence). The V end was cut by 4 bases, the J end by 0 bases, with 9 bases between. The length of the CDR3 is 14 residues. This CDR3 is CASSWGEMNTEAFF. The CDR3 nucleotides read TGTGCCAGCAGCTGGGGGGAAATGAACACTGAAGCTTTCTTT.

CDR3 residues: CSAGHGADNEQFF. CDR3 in DNA: TGCAGCGCCGGCCATGGAGCGGACAATGAGCAGTTCTTC. This chain joins TRBV29-1 and TRBJ2-1; D possibly corresponds to TRBD2 (5 bases). Germline-derived CDR1 and CDR2 are SQVTM and ANQGSEA. This CDR3 comprises 13 residues. With 7 bases removed from V and 5 bases from J, the gap between germline ends came to 15 bases.

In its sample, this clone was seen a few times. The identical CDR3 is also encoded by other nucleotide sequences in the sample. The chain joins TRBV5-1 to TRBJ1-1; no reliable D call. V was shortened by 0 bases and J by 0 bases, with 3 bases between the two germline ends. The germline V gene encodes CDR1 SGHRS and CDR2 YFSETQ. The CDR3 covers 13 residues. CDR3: CASSLAVNTEAFF. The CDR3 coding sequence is TGCGCCAGCAGCTTGGCGGTGAACACTGAAGCTTTCTTT.

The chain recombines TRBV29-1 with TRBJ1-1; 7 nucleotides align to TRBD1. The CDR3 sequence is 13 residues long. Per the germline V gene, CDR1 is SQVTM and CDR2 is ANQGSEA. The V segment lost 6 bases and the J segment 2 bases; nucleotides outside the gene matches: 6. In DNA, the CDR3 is TGCAGCGTATCGACAGGGAGCAACACTGAAGCTTTCTTT. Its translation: CSVSTGSNTEAFF.

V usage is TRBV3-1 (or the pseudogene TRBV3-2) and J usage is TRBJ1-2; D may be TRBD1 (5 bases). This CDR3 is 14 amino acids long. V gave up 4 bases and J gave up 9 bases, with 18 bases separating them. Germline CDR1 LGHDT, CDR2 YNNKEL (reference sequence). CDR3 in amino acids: CASSPGTESSSYTF. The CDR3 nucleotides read TGTGCCAGCAGCCCCGGGACTGAGAGTTCTAGCTACACCTTC.